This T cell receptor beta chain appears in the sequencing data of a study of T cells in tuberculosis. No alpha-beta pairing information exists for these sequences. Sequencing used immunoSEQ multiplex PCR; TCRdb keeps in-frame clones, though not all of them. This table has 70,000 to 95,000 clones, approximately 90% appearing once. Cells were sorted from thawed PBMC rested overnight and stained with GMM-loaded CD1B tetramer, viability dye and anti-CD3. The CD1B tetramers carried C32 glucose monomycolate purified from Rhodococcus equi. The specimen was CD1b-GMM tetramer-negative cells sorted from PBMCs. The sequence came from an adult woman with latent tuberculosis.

The CDR3 loop is CASSPQGLEGEQYF. CDR3 DNA: TGCGCCAGCAGCCCACAGGGGCTAGAGGGGGAGCAGTACTTC. This chain connects TRBV5-1 to TRBJ2-7; 7 bases fit TRBD1. The CDR3 length is 14 residues. Trimming cost V 4 bases and J 7 bases; bases outside gene matches: 11. Germline lookup yields CDR1 SGHRS and CDR2 YFSETQ.